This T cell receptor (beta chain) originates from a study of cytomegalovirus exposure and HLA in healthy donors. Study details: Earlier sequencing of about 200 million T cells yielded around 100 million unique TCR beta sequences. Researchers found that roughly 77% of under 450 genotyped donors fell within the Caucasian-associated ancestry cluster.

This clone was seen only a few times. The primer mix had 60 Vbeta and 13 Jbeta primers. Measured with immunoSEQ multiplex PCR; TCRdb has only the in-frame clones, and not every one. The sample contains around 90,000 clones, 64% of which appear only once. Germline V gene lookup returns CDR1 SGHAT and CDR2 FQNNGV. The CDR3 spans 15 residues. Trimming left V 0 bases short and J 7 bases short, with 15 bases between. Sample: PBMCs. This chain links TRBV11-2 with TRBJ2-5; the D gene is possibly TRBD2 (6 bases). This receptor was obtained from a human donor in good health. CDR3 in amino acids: CASSLEGRAGGTQYF. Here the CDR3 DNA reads TGTGCCAGCAGCTTAGAGGGGCGGGCCGGGGGGACCCAGTACTTC.